The rows below give T cell receptor beta chains drawn from one sample of a study of T cells in Graves' hyperthyroidism and ophthalmopathy. TCRdb reprocessed the multiplex PCR reads with MiXCR, giving one entry per CDR3 protein. The data show some 620,000 distinct CDR3 sequences, with around 16% seen just once and around 4% held by the top ten. The sequencing sample was made of blood. Receptor source: a woman in her 30s with Graves' hyperthyroidism. CDR3s include the opening cysteine and the closing phenylalanine or tryptophan. A D gene is named only where the DNA matches it firmly. The size entry is marked missing in some rows and otherwise reads once, few, many or a size class.

>16|TRBJ1-5|TRBD1|NA|TRBV30
TGTGCCTGGAGCTATCAGGGGGCTGGAGAGAATCAGCCCCAGCATTTT
CAWSYQGAGENQPQHF
>12|TRBJ1-1|NA|NA|TRBV10-3
TGTGCCATTAGGGGAGTAAACACTGAAGCTTTCTTT
CAIRGVNTEAFF
>16|TRBJ2-5|NA|many|TRBV20-1
TGCAGTGCTAGAGGAATACGCACCCTCACCAGGGAGACCCAGTACTTC
CSARGIRTLTRETQYF
>13|TRBJ1-1|NA|NA|TRBV5-8
TGTGCCAGCAGCCAAGGGTCGGTCACTGAAGCTTTCTTT
CASSQGSVTEAFF
>14|TRBJ2-5|NA|once|TRBV11-2
TGCGCCAGCAGCCGCCCTGGCAGTACCGGGACCCAGTACTTC
CASSRPGSTGTQYF
>16|TRBJ2-7|TRBD2|many|TRBV2
TGTGCCAGCAGTGAAAGGGGACTAGCGGGAGTCTACGAGCAGTACTTC
CASSERGLAGVYEQYF
>13|TRBJ2-7|NA|many|TRBV27
TGTGCCAGCAGTTCAATCCCCCCCTACGAGCAGTACTTC
CASSSIPPYEQYF
>15|TRBJ2-1|NA|NA|TRBV9
TGTGCCAGCAGTAGCTCCGGGGCAACACGCTACGAGCAGTTCTTC
CASSSSGATRYEQFF
>13|TRBJ2-1|NA|many|TRBV2
TGTGCCAGCAGTGAGCGGACCTACAATGAGCAGTTCTTC
CASSERTYNEQFF
>13|TRBJ2-7|NA|NA|TRBV25-1
TGTGCCAGCAGTGAATTGGGGGGCCACGAGCAGTACTTC
CASSELGGHEQYF
>12|TRBJ1-5|NA|NA|TRBV20-1
TGCAGTGCTACTGACAGCAATCAGCCCCAGCATTTT
CSATDSNQPQHF
>14|TRBJ1-3|NA|few|TRBV19
TGTGCCAGTAGGAACGCAGGGGCAAGAAACACCATATATTTT
CASRNAGARNTIYF
>14|TRBJ2-2|TRBD2|many|TRBV2
TGTGCCAGCGCGAGCGGGGCGAACACCGGGGAGCTGTTTTTT
CASASGANTGELFF
>13|TRBJ1-5|NA|NA|TRBV3-1
TGTGCCAGCAGCCAAGATATCGGGGGGTCCCAGCATTTT
CASSQDIGGSQHF
>15|TRBJ2-1|TRBD1|few|TRBV20-1
TGCAGTGCTAGAGATCCAGGGGGCTTTAGGAATGAGCAGTTCTTC
CSARDPGGFRNEQFF
>14|TRBJ1-1|NA|NA|TRBV4-1
TGCGCCAGCAGCCGCCTTTTGGGGAACACTGAAGCTTTCTTT
CASSRLLGNTEAFF
>16|TRBJ2-2|TRBD2|NA|TRBV4-2
TGTGCCAGCAGCCTAGTTAGCGGGAGCCGCACCGGGGAGCTGTTTTTT
CASSLVSGSRTGELFF
>15|TRBJ1-2|NA|few|TRBV2
TGTGCCAGCAGTGAACTGGAGGGTGGCTATTATGGCTGCACCTTC
CASSELEGGYYGCTF
>15|TRBJ2-2|TRBD2|NA|TRBV6-1
TGTGCCAGCAGTACCCAGCGGGAGGGTTCCGGGGAGCTGTTTTTT
CASSTQREGSGELFF
>14|TRBJ2-3|NA|NA|TRBV19
TGTGCCAGTAAAGGGTGGGACCTCACAGATACGCAGTATTTT
CASKGWDLTDTQYF
>15|TRBJ2-3|TRBD1|NA|TRBV9
TGTGCCAGCAGCCTCCGACAGGGAAACACAGATACGCAGTATTTT
CASSLRQGNTDTQYF
>14|TRBJ2-7|NA|many|TRBV6-1
TGTGCCAGCAGTGCAGGGAATTATGGCTACGAGCAGTACTTC
CASSAGNYGYEQYF